A selection of T cell receptor beta chains follows, all from one sample in a study of blood T cell repertoires in COVID-19. Sequenced by immunoSEQ multiplex PCR; TCRdb stores in-frame clones only, minus some. This sample has roughly 180,000 clones; roughly 90% occur once, and the top ten carry 2% to 2.5%. Source material: PBMCs or T cells enriched from blood (not recorded which). The receptors were gathered from a woman aged 25 to 39 who had recovered from COVID-19. The CDR3 runs from the conserved cysteine through the conserved F or W. The D gene is left open where the match is weak. The size of a clone is reported for some rows only, either as once, few or many, or as a class for expanded clones.

J: TRBJ2-1
size: .
D: .
V: TRBV12-5
DNA: TGTGCTAGTGGTTTGGGACAGACCTACAATGAGCAGTTCTTC
CDR3: CASGLGQTYNEQFF

J: TRBJ1-5
size: .
D: .
V: TRBV7-9
DNA: TGTGCCAGCAGCGTGGGGGCGGCCCAGCCCCAGCATTTT
CDR3: CASSVGAAQPQHF

J: TRBJ2-4
size: .
D: .
V: TRBV7-3
DNA: TGTGCCAGCAGCTTATCCGGCGGGATAAACATTCAGTACTTC
CDR3: CASSLSGGINIQYF

J: TRBJ1-5
size: .
D: TRBD1
V: TRBV18
DNA: TGTGCCAGCTCCCGGACAGGGGCGCAAAATCAGCCCCAGCATTTT
CDR3: CASSRTGAQNQPQHF

J: TRBJ1-2
size: .
D: .
V: TRBV29-1
DNA: TGCAGCGTTGAGTCACCCGTCCGGGGCTACACCTTC
CDR3: CSVESPVRGYTF

J: TRBJ1-1
size: .
D: .
V: TRBV4-3
DNA: TGCGCCAGCAGCCAAGAATGGGCCGGCAGGGCTGAAACTGAAGCTTTCTTT
CDR3: CASSQEWAGRAETEAFF

J: TRBJ1-1
size: .
D: TRBD1
V: TRBV30
DNA: TGTGCCTGGAGAGGACAGGGGTATACTGAAGCTTTCTTT
CDR3: CAWRGQGYTEAFF

J: TRBJ2-7
size: .
D: TRBD2
V: TRBV19
DNA: TGTGCCAGTAGTATTTTAATTTCTGGAGCCGGGGGGGAGGCCTACGAGCAGTACTTC
CDR3: CASSILISGAGGEAYEQYF

J: TRBJ1-2
size: .
D: TRBD1
V: TRBV19
DNA: TGTGCCAGTAGAGGACAGGGCCTTACGGGCTATGGCTACACCTTC
CDR3: CASRGQGLTGYGYTF

J: TRBJ1-1
size: .
D: TRBD1
V: TRBV18
DNA: TGTGCCAGCTCACCAGAAGGGGGCTGGGTCACTGAAGCTTTCTTT
CDR3: CASSPEGGWVTEAFF

J: TRBJ1-2
size: .
D: TRBD1
V: TRBV25-1
DNA: TGTGCCAGCAGTGACCCAGGACAGGGGCGAGGCTACACCTTC
CDR3: CASSDPGQGRGYTF

J: TRBJ2-3
size: .
D: TRBD2
V: TRBV5-1
DNA: TGCGCCAGCAGCAAGACTAGCGGGGGAGGCACAGATACGCAGTATTTT
CDR3: CASSKTSGGGTDTQYF

J: TRBJ1-1
size: .
D: TRBD1
V: TRBV10-1
DNA: TGCGCCAGCAGCCGGGGACAGGGGAAGAACACTGAAGCTTTCTTT
CDR3: CASSRGQGKNTEAFF

J: TRBJ2-3
size: .
D: TRBD2
V: TRBV27
DNA: TGTGCCAGCAGTTGGACTAGGGGCGGGACAGATACGCAGTATTTT
CDR3: CASSWTRGGTDTQYF

J: TRBJ2-5
size: .
D: TRBD1
V: TRBV10-1
DNA: TGCGCCAGCAGTGAGTCACGACAGGGCCCCCGGGAGACCCAGTACTTC
CDR3: CASSESRQGPRETQYF

J: TRBJ1-4
size: .
D: .
V: TRBV11-3
DNA: TGTGCCAGCAGCTTAGATCTGTCCGGGATGGCTAATGAAAAACTGTTTTTT
CDR3: CASSLDLSGMANEKLFF

J: TRBJ1-2
size: .
D: .
V: TRBV14
DNA: TGTGCCAGCAGCCAACCTACAGGGAAATCCTTCGGCTACACCTTC
CDR3: CASSQPTGKSFGYTF

J: TRBJ1-5
size: .
D: TRBD1
V: TRBV7-2
DNA: TGTGCCAGCAGCCCACAGGGGAATCAGCCCCAGCATTTT
CDR3: CASSPQGNQPQHF

J: TRBJ1-6
size: few
D: .
V: TRBV6-5
DNA: TGTGCCAGCAGCCGGAGCAATTCACCCCTCCACTTT
CDR3: CASSRSNSPLHF

J: TRBJ1-3
size: .
D: .
V: TRBV2
DNA: TGTGCCAGCAGTTCCCTAGGAAGTTATTCTGGAAACACCATATATTTT
CDR3: CASSSLGSYSGNTIYF

J: TRBJ1-2
size: .
D: TRBD1
V: TRBV9
DNA: TGTGCCAGCAGCCCGTCGGGTAAGGGGGCGCGAGGCTACACCTTC
CDR3: CASSPSGKGARGYTF

J: TRBJ2-2
size: .
D: TRBD1
V: TRBV6-4
DNA: TGTGCCAGCAGTTGGACAGGGATGACCGGGGAGCTGTTTTTT
CDR3: CASSWTGMTGELFF

J: TRBJ1-5
size: few
D: .
V: TRBV4-1
DNA: TGCGCCAGCAGTGGCAGGCAGGGCGATTATAGCAATCAGCCCCAGCATTTT
CDR3: CASSGRQGDYSNQPQHF

J: TRBJ2-2
size: once
D: .
V: TRBV4-3
DNA: TGCGCCAGCAGCCAATTGCGGACTCCTAACACCGGGGAGCTGTTTTTT
CDR3: CASSQLRTPNTGELFF

J: TRBJ1-5
size: .
D: .
V: TRBV30
DNA: TGTGCCTGGAGCCGTCAGGGATCCACTCAGCCCCAGCATTTT
CDR3: CAWSRQGSTQPQHF

J: TRBJ2-7
size: once
D: .
V: TRBV18
DNA: TGTGCCAGCTCACGCGTCGACAGGAGCTCCTACGAGCAGTACTTC
CDR3: CASSRVDRSSYEQYF

J: TRBJ1-4
size: .
D: .
V: TRBV9
DNA: TGTGCCAGCAGCGTAGGCAGGGAAAATGAAAAACTGTTTTTT
CDR3: CASSVGRENEKLFF

J: TRBJ2-5
size: .
D: .
V: TRBV5-1
DNA: TGCGCCAGCAAGTCTACTATGACCCAAGAGACCCAGTACTTC
CDR3: CASKSTMTQETQYF

J: TRBJ2-7
size: .
D: .
V: TRBV28
DNA: TGTGCCAGCAGTTTAAGGGCGGGTGGGAACCGCGAGCAGTACTTC
CDR3: CASSLRAGGNREQYF

J: TRBJ2-5
size: few
D: TRBD2
V: TRBV11-1
DNA: TGTGCCAGCAGCGCGTCTAGCGGAGAGACCCAGTACTTC
CDR3: CASSASSGETQYF

J: TRBJ1-5
size: .
D: .
V: TRBV19
DNA: TGTGCCAGTAATATACCCTATAGCAATCAGCCCCAGCATTTT
CDR3: CASNIPYSNQPQHF

J: TRBJ1-2
size: .
D: TRBD1
V: TRBV4-3
DNA: TGCGCCAGCAGCCAAGAGAGACAGGGAATTTACTATGGCTACACCTTC
CDR3: CASSQERQGIYYGYTF

J: TRBJ1-4
size: once
D: TRBD1
V: TRBV7-9
DNA: TGTGCCAGCAGCTTTGGACAGGGATTAAATGAAAAACTGTTTTTT
CDR3: CASSFGQGLNEKLFF

J: TRBJ2-7
size: .
D: TRBD1
V: TRBV14
DNA: TGTGCCAGCTCCAAGGACAGGGGAGCCTACGAGCAGTACTTC
CDR3: CASSKDRGAYEQYF

J: TRBJ2-6
size: .
D: .
V: TRBV6-4
DNA: TGTGCCAGCAGCCCCACAGGGATTGGTGGGGCCAACGTCCTGACTTTC
CDR3: CASSPTGIGGANVLTF

J: TRBJ2-7
size: .
D: TRBD2
V: TRBV2
DNA: TGTGCCAGCACCCGACTAGCTGTTGCGACCTACGAGCAGTACTTC
CDR3: CASTRLAVATYEQYF

J: TRBJ1-1
size: .
D: TRBD1
V: TRBV30
DNA: TGTGCCTGGACCTGGACAGGGGGAACTGAAGCTTTCTTT
CDR3: CAWTWTGGTEAFF

J: TRBJ1-2
size: .
D: .
V: TRBV7-8
DNA: TGTGCCAGCAGCTTAAACCCAGGGGTCGATGGCTACACCTTC
CDR3: CASSLNPGVDGYTF

J: TRBJ2-7
size: .
D: TRBD1
V: TRBV6-2/TRBV6-3
DNA: TGTGCCAGCAGTTACTCGAGGCCCGACAGGGGCGTCTACGAGCAGTACTTC
CDR3: CASSYSRPDRGVYEQYF

J: TRBJ2-1
size: .
D: TRBD2
V: TRBV2
DNA: TGTGCCAGCACCCCACTCCAGCGGGAGATTGAGCAGTTCTTC
CDR3: CASTPLQREIEQFF

J: TRBJ1-1
size: .
D: .
V: TRBV6-5
DNA: TGTGCCAGCAGTTATGCGGGTGAAGCTTTCTTT
CDR3: CASSYAGEAFF

J: TRBJ1-2
size: .
D: .
V: TRBV19
DNA: TGTGCCAGTAGCGGACAGAAAGCCGACTACCCTTTTAACTATGGCTACACCTTC
CDR3: CASSGQKADYPFNYGYTF

J: TRBJ1-3
size: .
D: .
V: TRBV5-1
DNA: TGCGCCAGCAGCTTTGGGGACACTGGAAACACCATATATTTT
CDR3: CASSFGDTGNTIYF